A single sample is the source of the 26 T cell receptor beta chains below, sequenced in a study of T cell changes during pregnancy in multiple sclerosis. Data came from immunoSEQ multiplex PCR; TCRdb stores just in-frame clones and leaves some out. Altogether around 100,000 clones are present, around 93% being singletons, with the ten largest covering less than 2%. Specimen: peripheral blood, collected after pregnancy. The origin of the receptors is a female donor with multiple sclerosis, enrolled in a pregnancy study.

The rearrangement joins TRBV15 to TRBJ2-3, with 7 nucleotides matching TRBD2. Losses at the gene ends were 5 bases for V and 1 base for J; bases not matched to a gene: 3. From germline, CDR1 is LNHNV and CDR2 YYDKDF (reference sequence). The CDR3 is made up of 14 amino acids. The CDR3 DNA sequence: TGTGCCACCAGCGGGAGCGGGGGCACAGATACGCAGTATTTT. This encodes CATSGSGGTDTQYF.

The CDR3, as DNA: TGTGCCAGCAGCGTAGTGAGCGGGGGGGCGGTCACCGGGGAGCTGTTTTTT. Amino acids: CASSVVSGGAVTGELFF. The V and J genes are TRBV9 and TRBJ2-2, with TRBD2 matching 10 bases. Germline V gene sequence: CDR1 SGDLS, CDR2 YYNGEE. Germline trimming cut 0 bases from V and 4 bases from J; bases unmatched to any gene: 6. There are 17 residues in the CDR3.

The V gene is TRBV11-1, the J gene TRBJ2-5; D is unresolved. This CDR3 is built from 13 residues. V was shortened by 4 bases and J by 3 bases, with 9 bases between the two germline ends. Germline CDR1 and CDR2: SGHAT and FQDESV (reference sequence). CDR3 loop: CASSSRPEETQYF. As DNA, the CDR3 is TGTGCCAGCAGCTCTAGACCCGAAGAGACCCAGTACTTC.

This chain uses TRBV30 with TRBJ2-7; D is uncertain. The CDR3 loop spans 12 amino acids. V was cut by 0 bases and J by 2 bases, with 5 bases left in between. CDR1 and CDR2 from the germline V gene are GTSNPN and SVGIG (reference sequence). CDR3 DNA: TGTGCCTGGAGTGTCGCGGCCTACGAGCAGTACTTC. Protein: CAWSVAAYEQYF.

The J gene is TRBJ2-2, the V gene TRBV27; 12 nucleotides agree with TRBD2. The CDR3 is 18 residues long. V trimming: 5 bases; J trimming: 4 bases; junction bases outside the gene matches: 11. The germline CDR1 and CDR2 sequences are MNHEY and SMNVEV (reference sequence). The CDR3, as DNA: TGTGCCAGCAGTCTAAACCCTAGCGGGGGGGGTGTCACCGGGGAGCTGTTTTTT. Its translation is CASSLNPSGGGVTGELFF.

CDR3 DNA sequence: TGTGCCAGCAGCTTAGGACAGGGCAAGTACACCGGGGAGCTGTTTTTT. The encoded protein is CASSLGQGKYTGELFF. This chain links TRBV7-2 with TRBJ2-2; TRBD1 agrees at 7 bases. Per the germline V gene, CDR1 is SGHTA and CDR2 is FQGNSA. The length of the CDR3 is 16 residues. Losses at the gene ends were 1 base for V and 3 bases for J; bases not matched to a gene: 5.

J is TRBJ1-2 and V is TRBV30; 7 bases line up with TRBD1. The CDR3 has 16 residues. Looked up from germline, CDR1 is GTSNPN and CDR2 is SVGIG (reference sequence). V shed 5 bases, J shed 8 bases, and the junction held 20 bases outside the gene matches. CDR3 in DNA: TGTGCCTGGTTATACGGACAGGACTTACCGCTCGGGGGCTACACCTTC. It specifies CAWLYGQDLPLGGYTF.

The rearrangement joins TRBV4-1 to TRBJ1-1; D is perhaps TRBD1 (6 bases). CDR3 size: 12 residues. V was trimmed by 3 bases and J by 11 bases, leaving 13 bases between them. Germline CDR1 MGHRA, CDR2 YSYEKL. The CDR3: CASSQPRGGAFF. CDR3 nucleotides: TGCGCCAGCAGCCAGCCCAGGGGAGGGGCTTTCTTT.

This chain joins TRBV28 and TRBJ2-6; D possibly corresponds to TRBD2 (6 bases). V was shortened by 5 bases and J by 0 bases, with 11 bases between the two germline ends. This CDR3 contains 16 residues. Germline-derived CDR1 and CDR2 are MDHEN and SYDVKM. The CDR3 bases are TGTGCCAGCAGTCAAGGCGGGGTCTCTGGGGCCAACGTCCTGACTTTC. As protein: CASSQGGVSGANVLTF.

The J gene is TRBJ2-3, the V gene TRBV7-2, with TRBD2 as a possible D gene (5 bases). Trimming took off 3 bases at V and 4 bases at J, with 8 bases between the two ends. The CDR3 runs 13 residues. Germline V CDR1 and CDR2: SGHTA, FQGNSA. This CDR3 reads CASSLRAADTQYF. CDR3 nucleotide sequence: TGTGCCAGCAGCTTGAGGGCCGCAGATACGCAGTATTTT.

V is TRBV25-1 and J is TRBJ2-7; D unresolved. The CDR3 covers 11 residues. Germline assignment: CDR1 MGHDK and CDR2 SYGVNS. V lost 5 bases to trimming and J lost 6 bases, with 8 bases between them. CDR3 coding DNA: TGTGCCAGCAGTTTAGCCGCCGAGCAGTACTTC. Translated: CASSLAAEQYF.

The chain couples TRBV27 to TRBJ2-7, with D possibly TRBD1 on 6 matching bases. Germline V CDR1 and CDR2: MNHEY, SMNVEV (reference sequence). The CDR3 totals 13 residues. The V end lost 6 bases, the J end lost 2 bases, and 11 bases lay between the germline ends. This chain's CDR3 is CASRTGPAYEQYF. The CDR3 nucleotides are TGTGCCAGCAGAACAGGGCCCGCCTACGAGCAGTACTTC.

The gene calls are TRBV4-1 and TRBJ2-1, with TRBD1 matching over 9 bases. Looked up from germline, CDR1 is MGHRA and CDR2 is YSYEKL. The trim removed 1 base at V and 10 bases at J, leaving 8 bases unmatched. This CDR3 is built from 15 residues. CDR3 region: CASSQVAGQGLEQFF. In DNA form, the CDR3 reads TGCGCCAGCAGCCAAGTCGCGGGACAGGGTTTAGAGCAGTTCTTC.

This clone showed up just once. The V and J genes are TRBV19 and TRBJ2-2, with D possibly matching TRBD1 (5 bases). Germline assignment: CDR1 LNHDA and CDR2 SQIVND (reference sequence). V gave up 4 bases and J gave up 6 bases, with 12 bases separating them. This CDR3 contains 14 residues. The CDR3 region is CASSTRQSAGELFF. The CDR3 nucleotides are TGTGCCAGTAGTACCCGACAGTCAGCCGGGGAGCTGTTTTTT.

The chain uses TRBV6-1 and TRBJ1-5; 7 bases are shared with TRBD1. The CDR3 contains 17 residues. V lost 3 bases to trimming and J lost 2 bases; unmatched junction nucleotides: 10. CDR1 MNHNS and CDR2 SASEGT come from the germline V gene. The CDR3, as DNA: TGTGCCAGCAGTGACCGTACCGGACAGGTCCGCAATCAGCCCCAGCATTTT. Its translation: CASSDRTGQVRNQPQHF.

The chain is built from TRBV11-2 and TRBJ2-3; TRBD2 is a possible D gene (5 bases). Germline V CDR1 and CDR2: SGHAT, FQNNGV. V lost 3 bases and J lost 3, with 7 bases in between. This CDR3 contains 13 residues. The DNA for the CDR3 is TGTGCCAGCAGCTTGGGAGCGACAGATACGCAGTATTTT. This translates into CASSLGATDTQYF.

The chain couples TRBV27 to TRBJ2-7; possibly TRBD1 for D (5 bases). Per germline, CDR1 MNHEY and CDR2 SMNVEV (reference sequence). Trimming removed 0 bases from V and 1 base from J, with 19 bases in between. The CDR3 totals 18 residues. The CDR3 region is CASSLSFPGRGKSYEQYF. Here the CDR3 DNA reads TGTGCCAGCAGTTTATCGTTCCCGGGTAGGGGAAAATCCTACGAGCAGTACTTC.

The rearrangement joins TRBV10-3 to TRBJ2-7, with 10 bases aligning to TRBD1. Per the germline V gene, CDR1 is ENHRY and CDR2 is SYGVKD. Trimming cost V 5 bases and J 4 bases; bases outside gene matches: 2. There are 13 residues in the CDR3. CDR3 DNA sequence: TGTGCCATCAGTAGGACAGGGGGGTACGAGCAGTACTTC. This translates into CAISRTGGYEQYF.

The chain combines TRBV19 with TRBJ1-2; 7 bases align to TRBD1. V shed 7 bases and J 4 bases; nucleotides not matched to a gene: 12. The CDR3 spans 15 residues. CDR1 and CDR2 from the germline V gene are LNHDA and SQIVND (reference sequence). The CDR3 region has the DNA TGTGCCAGTAACTTCCGGGCAGGGGGTGCCTATGGCTACACCTTC. Its protein product is CASNFRAGGAYGYTF.

This chain connects TRBV6-1 to TRBJ2-1; 12 bases align to TRBD2. Germline V gene lookup returns CDR1 MNHNS and CDR2 SASEGT. This CDR3 has 15 residues. Trimming cost V 6 bases and J 6 bases; bases outside gene matches: 6. The CDR3 bases are TGTGCCAGCAGCAAGACTAGCGGGAGTACCAATGAGCAGTTCTTC. Translation gives CASSKTSGSTNEQFF.

This rearrangement joins TRBV10-3 to TRBJ2-1, with 8 bases that match TRBD1. The length of the CDR3 is 15 residues. Germline loops: CDR1 ENHRY, CDR2 SYGVKD. Trimming took 4 bases from V and 3 from J; bases not matched to a gene: 5. DNA of the CDR3: TGTGCCATCAGTGCGGACAGGGCCTTCTACAATGAGCAGTTCTTC. Its protein is CAISADRAFYNEQFF.

CDR3 coding DNA: TGCGCCAGCAGCCAAGTCAGGTTTGCTAACTATGGCTACACCTTC. Translation gives CASSQVRFANYGYTF. This chain joins TRBV4-3 and TRBJ1-2, with D unclear. Deletions cut 1 base from V and 0 bases from J, with 9 bases between. Germline CDR1 LGHNA, CDR2 YSLEER. The CDR3 is made up of 15 amino acids.

The chain has TRBV19 and TRBJ2-1; D unclear. The CDR3 consists of 14 residues. Per the germline V gene, CDR1 is LNHDA and CDR2 is SQIVND (reference sequence). With 3 bases removed from V and 0 bases from J, the gap between germline ends came to 6 bases. DNA of the CDR3: TGTGCCAGTAGTATGGCTCACTCCTACAATGAGCAGTTCTTC. It yields the protein CASSMAHSYNEQFF.

The CDR3 here is CASSIEGVSNQPQHF. CDR3 bases: TGTGCCAGTAGTATCGAGGGCGTGAGCAATCAGCCCCAGCATTTT. The V and J genes are TRBV19 and TRBJ1-5, with no clear D. The CDR3 has 15 residues. From germline, CDR1 is LNHDA and CDR2 SQIVND (reference sequence). Trimming pared 3 bases from V and 1 base from J, leaving 10 bases between.

The chain recombines TRBV10-3 with TRBJ1-3, with 8 bases that match TRBD1. The germline V gene has CDR1 ENHRY and CDR2 SYGVKD. The CDR3 has 18 amino acids. J gave up 1 base and V 6 bases, and 14 bases lay outside the gene matches. The CDR3 bases are TGTGCCATCAGGCATGACAGGGGAGCGTCGGAGTCTGGAAACACCATATATTTT. The encoded protein is CAIRHDRGASESGNTIYF.

V usage is TRBV5-5 and J usage is TRBJ1-2; TRBD1 is a possible D gene (5 bases). This CDR3 region has 12 residues. Trimming removed 4 bases at V and 4 bases at J, with 8 bases between. CDR1 is SGHKS, CDR2 YYEKEE, per germline (reference sequence). CDR3 DNA: TGTGCCAGCAGCCCAGACAGCTATGGCTACACCTTC. Amino acids: CASSPDSYGYTF.